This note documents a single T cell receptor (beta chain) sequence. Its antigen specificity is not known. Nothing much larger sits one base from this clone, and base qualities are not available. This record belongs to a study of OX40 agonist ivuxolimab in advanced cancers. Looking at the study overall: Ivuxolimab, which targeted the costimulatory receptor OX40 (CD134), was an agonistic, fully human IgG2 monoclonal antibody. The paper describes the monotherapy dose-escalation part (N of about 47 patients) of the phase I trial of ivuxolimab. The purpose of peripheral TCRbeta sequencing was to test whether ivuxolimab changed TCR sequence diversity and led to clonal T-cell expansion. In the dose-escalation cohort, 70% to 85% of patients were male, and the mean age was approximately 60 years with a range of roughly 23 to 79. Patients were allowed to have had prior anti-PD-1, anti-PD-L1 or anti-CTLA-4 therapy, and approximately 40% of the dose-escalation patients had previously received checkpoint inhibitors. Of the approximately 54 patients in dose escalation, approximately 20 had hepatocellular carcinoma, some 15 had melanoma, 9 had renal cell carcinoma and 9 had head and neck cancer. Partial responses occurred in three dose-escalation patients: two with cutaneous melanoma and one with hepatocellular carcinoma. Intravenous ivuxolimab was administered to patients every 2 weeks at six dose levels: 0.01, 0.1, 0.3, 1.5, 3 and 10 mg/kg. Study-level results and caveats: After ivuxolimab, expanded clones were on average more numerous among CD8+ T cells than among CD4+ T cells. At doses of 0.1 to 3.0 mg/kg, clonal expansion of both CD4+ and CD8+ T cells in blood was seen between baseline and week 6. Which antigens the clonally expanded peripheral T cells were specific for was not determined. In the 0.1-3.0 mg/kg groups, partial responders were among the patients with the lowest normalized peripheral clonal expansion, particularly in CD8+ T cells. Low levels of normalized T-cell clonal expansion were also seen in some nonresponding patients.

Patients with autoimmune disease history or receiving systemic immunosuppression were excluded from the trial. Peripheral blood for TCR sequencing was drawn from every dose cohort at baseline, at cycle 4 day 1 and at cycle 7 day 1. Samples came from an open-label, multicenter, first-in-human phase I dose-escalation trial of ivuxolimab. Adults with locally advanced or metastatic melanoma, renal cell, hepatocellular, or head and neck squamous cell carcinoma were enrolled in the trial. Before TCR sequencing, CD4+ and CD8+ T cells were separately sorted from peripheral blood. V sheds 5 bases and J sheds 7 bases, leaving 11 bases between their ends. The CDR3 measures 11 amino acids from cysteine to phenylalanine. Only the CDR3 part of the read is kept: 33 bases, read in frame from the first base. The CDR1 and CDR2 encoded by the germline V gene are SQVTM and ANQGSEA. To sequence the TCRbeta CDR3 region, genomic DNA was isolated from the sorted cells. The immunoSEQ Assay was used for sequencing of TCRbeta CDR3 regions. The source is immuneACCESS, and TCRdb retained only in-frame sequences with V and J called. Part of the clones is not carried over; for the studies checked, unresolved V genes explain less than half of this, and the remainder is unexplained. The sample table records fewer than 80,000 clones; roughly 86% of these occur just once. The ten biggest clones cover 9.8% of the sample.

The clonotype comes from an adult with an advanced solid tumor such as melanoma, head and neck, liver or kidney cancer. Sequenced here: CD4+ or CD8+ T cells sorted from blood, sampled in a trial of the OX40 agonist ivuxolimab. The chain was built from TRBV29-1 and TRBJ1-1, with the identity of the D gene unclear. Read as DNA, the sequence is TGCAGCGTTCCAGTTTTGGGTGAAGCTTTCTTT. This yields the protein CSVPVLGEAFF.